The clone carrying this TCR beta chain was observed at least ten times. The antigen is not known. The sample originates from a study of Graves' ophthalmopathy and Graves' hyperthyroidism. Broader study findings: Ophthalmopathy was separated from stable hyperthyroidism by a 13-signature model with roughly 90% sensitivity and around 81% specificity. Most expanded thyroid clonotypes above 0.001 frequency also appeared in blood.

For repertoire sequencing, the TCR beta CDR3 regions were amplified from RNA transcripts. Following a first-round RT-PCR that used HTBI primers, a second-round multiplex PCR was carried out. MiXCR, applied by TCRdb to the multiplex PCR reads, yields one record per CDR3 protein. Of about 380,000 distinct CDR3 sequences listed, approximately 15% are singletons. The sample taken for sequencing was peripheral blood. The clonotype comes from a woman aged 18-29 years with stable Graves' hyperthyroidism.

DNA of the CDR3: TGCAGCGTTGAAGACCCGGCGGAGGGGGATTTTTACGAGCAGTACTTC. Its protein product is CSVEDPAEGDFYEQYF. The gene calls are TRBV29-1 and TRBJ2-7; D may match TRBD1 or TRBD2 (6 bases each). This CDR3 is built from 16 residues. CDR1 is SQVTM and CDR2 is ANQGSEA in the germline V gene. Trimming left V 0 bases short and J 4 bases short, with 19 bases between.